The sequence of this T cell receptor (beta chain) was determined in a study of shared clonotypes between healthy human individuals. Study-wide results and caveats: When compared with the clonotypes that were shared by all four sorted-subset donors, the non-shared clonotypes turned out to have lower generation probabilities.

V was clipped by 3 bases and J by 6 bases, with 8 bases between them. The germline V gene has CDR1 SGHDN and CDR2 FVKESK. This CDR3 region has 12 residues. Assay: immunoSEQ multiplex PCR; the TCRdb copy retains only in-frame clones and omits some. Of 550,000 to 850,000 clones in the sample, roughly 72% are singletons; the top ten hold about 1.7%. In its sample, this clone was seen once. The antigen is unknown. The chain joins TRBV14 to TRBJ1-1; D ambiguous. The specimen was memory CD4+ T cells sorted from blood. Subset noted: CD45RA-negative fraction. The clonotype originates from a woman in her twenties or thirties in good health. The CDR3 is CASSHSIAEAFF. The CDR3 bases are TGTGCCAGCAGCCATTCCATCGCTGAAGCTTTCTTT.